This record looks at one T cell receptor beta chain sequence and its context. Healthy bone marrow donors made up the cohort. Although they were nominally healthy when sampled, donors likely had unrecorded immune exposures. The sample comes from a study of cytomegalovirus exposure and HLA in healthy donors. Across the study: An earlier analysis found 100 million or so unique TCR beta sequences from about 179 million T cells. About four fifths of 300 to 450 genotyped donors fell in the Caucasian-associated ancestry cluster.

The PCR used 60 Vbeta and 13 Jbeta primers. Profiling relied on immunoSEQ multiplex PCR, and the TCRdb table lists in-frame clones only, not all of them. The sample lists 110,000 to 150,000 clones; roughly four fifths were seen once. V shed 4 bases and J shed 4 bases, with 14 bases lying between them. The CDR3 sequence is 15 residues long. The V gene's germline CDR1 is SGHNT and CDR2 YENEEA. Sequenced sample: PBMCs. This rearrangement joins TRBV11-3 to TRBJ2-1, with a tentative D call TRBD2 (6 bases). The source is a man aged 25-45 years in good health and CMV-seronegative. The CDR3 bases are TGTGCCAGCAGCTCCAGCGGGTTCTCATACAATGAGCAGTTCTTC. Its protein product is CASSSSGFSYNEQFF. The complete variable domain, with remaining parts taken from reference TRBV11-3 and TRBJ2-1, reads EAGVVQSPRYKIIEKKQPVAFWCNPISGHNTLYWYLQNLGQGPELLIRYENEEAVDDSQLPKDRFSAERLKGVDSTLKIQPAELGDSAVYLCASSSSGFSYNEQFFGPGTRLTVL.